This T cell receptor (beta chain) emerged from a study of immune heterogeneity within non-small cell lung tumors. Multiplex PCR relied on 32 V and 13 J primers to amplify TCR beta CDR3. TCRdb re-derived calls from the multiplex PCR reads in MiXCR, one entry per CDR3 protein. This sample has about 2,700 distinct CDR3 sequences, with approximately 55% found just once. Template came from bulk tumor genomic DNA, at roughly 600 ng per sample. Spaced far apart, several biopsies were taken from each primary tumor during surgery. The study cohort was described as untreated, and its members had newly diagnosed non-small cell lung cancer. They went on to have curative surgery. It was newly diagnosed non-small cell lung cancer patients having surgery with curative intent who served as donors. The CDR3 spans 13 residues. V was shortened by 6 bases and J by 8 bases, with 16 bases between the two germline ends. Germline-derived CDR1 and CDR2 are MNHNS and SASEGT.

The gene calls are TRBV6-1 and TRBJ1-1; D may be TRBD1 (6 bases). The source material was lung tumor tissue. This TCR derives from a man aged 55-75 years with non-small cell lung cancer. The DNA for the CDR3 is TGTGCCAGCAGGGACCGGACAGCCGGGGAAGCTTTCTTT. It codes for CASRDRTAGEAFF.